The 13 T cell receptor beta chains below were found in one sample sequenced in a study of Graves' ophthalmopathy and Graves' hyperthyroidism. Using RNA transcripts, the TCR beta CDR3 regions were amplified. The library came from an HTBI-primed first-round RT-PCR and a second-round multiplex PCR. TCRdb called the multiplex PCR reads again in MiXCR, with one record for every CDR3 protein. The table has 210,000 or so distinct CDR3 sequences, roughly 29% seen once. Material: peripheral blood. The receptors stem from a man aged 50 to 59 with Graves' ophthalmopathy.

In this sample, this clonotype turned up many times. This rearrangement joins TRBV20-1 to TRBJ1-5; maybe TRBD1 (6 bases). Deletions cut 6 bases from V and 6 bases from J, with 18 bases between. Per the germline V gene, CDR1 is DFQATT and CDR2 is SNEGSKA (reference sequence). The CDR3 is 14 amino acids. The CDR3 loop reads CSAAAGEKSQPQHF. Written as DNA, the CDR3 is TGCAGTGCCGCCGCAGGGGAAAAAAGTCAGCCCCAGCATTTT.

This clonotype was seen at least ten times. The chain employs TRBV6-1 and TRBJ2-5, with D possibly TRBD1 on 6 matching bases. CDR1 and CDR2 from the germline V gene are MNHNS and SASEGT. The CDR3 contains 13 residues. V was cut by 5 bases and J by 9 bases, with 16 bases left in between. The CDR3, as DNA: TGTGCCAGCAGTAAGGACAGAGCGAAGGCCCAGTACTTC. Translation gives CASSKDRAKAQYF.

The chain has TRBV7-2 and TRBJ2-7; D might be TRBD1 (5 bases). V lost 5 bases and J lost 2, with 16 bases in between. CDR1 and CDR2 from the germline V gene are SGHTA and FQGNSA. The CDR3 extends over 15 amino acids. CDR3 loop: CASSPDWGGTYEQYF. CDR3 nucleotides: TGTGCCAGCAGCCCAGATTGGGGCGGAACCTACGAGCAGTACTTC. Supplemented by reference TRBV7-2 and TRBJ2-7, the full variable domain reads GAGVSQSPSNKVTEKGKDVELRCDPISGHTALYWYRQSLGQGLEFLIYFQGNSAPDKSGLPSDRFSAERTGGSVSTLTIQRTQQEDSAVYLCASSPDWGGTYEQYFGPGTRLTVT.

This clonotype was observed at least ten times. J is TRBJ1-1 and V is TRBV28; D possibly corresponds to TRBD1 (5 bases). The V and J ends lost 6 bases and 7 bases respectively, with 18 bases between them. Germline loops: CDR1 MDHEN, CDR2 SYDVKM. The CDR3 loop spans 14 amino acids. CDR3 nucleotide sequence: TGTGCCAGCAGCTTGGGGGACTCTGAGAATGAAGCTTTCTTT. The encoded protein is CASSLGDSENEAFF.

This clonotype was recorded at least ten times. Sequence at one end of the junction differs from germline and may be a read error. The chain couples TRBV11-2 to TRBJ2-6; D remains ambiguous. CDR1 is SGHAT and CDR2 is FQNNGV in the germline V gene. The CDR3 contains 14 residues. The chain's CDR3 is CAGSLGAGANVLTF. CDR3 coding DNA: TGTGCCGGCAGCCTAGGTGCTGGGGCCAACGTCCTGACTTTC.

This chain joins TRBV15 and TRBJ2-2; D remains unclear. The CDR3 length is 18 residues. Germline assignment: CDR1 LNHNV and CDR2 YYDKDF (reference sequence). The V end was cut by 0 bases, the J end by 7 bases, with 21 bases between. Written as DNA, the CDR3 is TGTGCCACCAGCAGAGATGCCGTCCGTGAAGGGTCGGGCGGGGAGCTGTTTTTT. Residues: CATSRDAVREGSGGELFF.

The chain combines TRBV10-3 with TRBJ2-7, with D maybe TRBD1 (6 bases). The germline V gene has CDR1 ENHRY and CDR2 SYGVKD. The CDR3 extends over 15 amino acids. V was shortened by 0 bases and J by 7 bases, with 16 bases between the two germline ends. CDR3 residues: CAISESGTIGREQYF. CDR3 DNA sequence: TGTGCCATCAGTGAGTCTGGGACAATTGGCAGAGAGCAGTACTTC.

This clonotype was found many times. The chain recombines TRBV2 with TRBJ2-7, with TRBD2 matching 9 bases. Germline CDR1 and CDR2: SNHLY and FYNNEI. CDR3 length equals 13 residues. V lost 8 bases and J lost 5; bases outside the gene matches: 7. The chain's CDR3 is CASAPGLANEQYF. The CDR3 region has the DNA TGTGCCAGCGCCCCGGGACTAGCAAACGAGCAGTACTTC.

This clonotype showed up many times. The chain employs TRBV5-1 and TRBJ2-7, with D unresolved. Trimming took off 4 bases at V and 2 bases at J, with 16 bases between the two ends. The CDR3 covers 15 residues. In germline, CDR1 is SGHRS, CDR2 YFSETQ. The CDR3 sequence: CASSLDPSDTYEQYF. CDR3 nucleotides: TGCGCCAGCAGCCTAGACCCCTCGGATACCTACGAGCAGTACTTC.

This clonotype showed up many times. DNA of the CDR3: TGTGCCAGCAGTCAAGGACAGGGGGGCTACGAGCAGTACTTC. It codes for CASSQGQGGYEQYF. V usage is TRBV28 and J usage is TRBJ2-7, with 10 bases aligning to TRBD1. CDR1 and CDR2 (germline): MDHEN, SYDVKM. Germline trimming cut 5 bases from V and 3 bases from J; bases unmatched to any gene: 4. This CDR3 is built from 14 residues.

This clonotype occurred many times. J is TRBJ2-5 and V is TRBV5-1; 9 bases are shared with TRBD2. The V segment lost 0 bases and the J segment 2 bases; nucleotides outside the gene matches: 8. CDR1 is SGHRS, CDR2 YFSETQ, per germline. The CDR3 consists of 17 residues. CDR3 coding DNA: TGCGCCAGCAGCTTGGAACTAGCGGGTCGTAGTCAAGAGACCCAGTACTTC. Its translation is CASSLELAGRSQETQYF.

This clonotype appeared a single time. The chain is built from TRBV7-9 and TRBJ2-5; D call uncertain. The CDR3 is made up of 15 amino acids. Germline CDR1 reads SEHNR; CDR2 reads FQNEAQ (reference sequence). The V end was cut by 1 base, the J end by 1 base, with 10 bases between. The CDR3 DNA is TGTGCCAGCAGCTTAGGGCAGAGGAGCCAAGAGACCCAGTACTTC. Translating gives CASSLGQRSQETQYF.

This clonotype has at least ten counts. V usage is TRBV28 and J usage is TRBJ2-5, with D unresolved. The CDR3 sequence is 11 residues long. Germline-derived CDR1 and CDR2 are MDHEN and SYDVKM. Trimming shortened V by 7 bases and J by 5 bases, and 8 bases separated the two germline ends. Here the CDR3 reads CASTTFETQYF. CDR3 nucleotide sequence: TGTGCCAGCACTACTTTCGAGACCCAGTACTTC.